These 21 T cell receptor beta chains were sequenced from one sample in a study of blood T cell repertoires in COVID-19. Measured with immunoSEQ multiplex PCR; TCRdb has only the in-frame clones, and not every one. The data contain 290,000 or so clones, around 87% of them seen just once; the ten biggest clones take up around 1.2%. The source material was peripheral blood. The receptors derive from a man in his 70s with acute or convalescent COVID-19.

The chain has TRBV19 and TRBJ2-3; D is perhaps TRBD2 (6 bases). The germline V and J ends were trimmed by 7 bases and 5 bases, with 10 bases remaining between them. The CDR3 spans 12 residues. Germline values: CDR1 LNHDA, CDR2 SQIVND (reference sequence). CDR3 nucleotide sequence: TGTGCCAGTAACCCGGAGGGAGATACGCAGTATTTT. This sequence encodes CASNPEGDTQYF. Complete variable domain (other parts from reference TRBV19 and TRBJ2-3): DGGITQSPKYLFRKEGQNVTLSCEQNLNHDAMYWYRQDPGQGLRLIYYSQIVNDFQKGDIAEGYSVSREKKESFPLTVTSAQKNPTAFYLCASNPEGDTQYFGPGTRLTVL.

Turning to this clone: This specimen includes other DNA sequences encoding the same CDR3. This chain uses TRBV28 with TRBJ1-2; TRBD1 matches 7 bases. Germline trimming cut 2 bases from V and 4 bases from J; bases unmatched to any gene: 1. Germline V gene sequence: CDR1 MDHEN, CDR2 SYDVKM. The CDR3 is 13 residues long. CDR3 nucleotides: TGTGCCAGCAGTTTACCAGGGGGCTATGGCTACACCTTC. It translates to CASSLPGGYGYTF.

This clone has a single count. The V and J genes are TRBV29-1 and TRBJ2-7; TRBD2 might be the D (6 bases). Germline assignment: CDR1 SQVTM and CDR2 ANQGSEA. This CDR3 region has 15 residues. V was shortened by 4 bases and J by 4 bases, with 20 bases between the two germline ends. The CDR3 region is CSVAGDSRGFYEQYF. As DNA, the CDR3 is TGCAGCGTTGCCGGGGATTCGCGGGGTTTTTACGAGCAGTACTTC.

This clone was seen a handful of times. The V gene is TRBV11-3, the J gene TRBJ2-2; no firm D call. V lost 5 bases to trimming and J lost 0 bases, with 13 bases between them. The CDR3 runs 16 residues. Germline values: CDR1 SGHNT, CDR2 YENEEA. The CDR3 region has the DNA TGTGCCAGCAGCGGATCGGGTATTTCGAACACCGGGGAGCTGTTTTTT. This translates into CASSGSGISNTGELFF. Complete variable domain (other parts from reference TRBV11-3 and TRBJ2-2): EAGVVQSPRYKIIEKKQPVAFWCNPISGHNTLYWYLQNLGQGPELLIRYENEEAVDDSQLPKDRFSAERLKGVDSTLKIQPAELGDSAVYLCASSGSGISNTGELFFGEGSRLTVL.

This rearrangement joins TRBV29-1 to TRBJ1-1; the match to TRBD1 covers 9 bases. The CDR3 spans 13 residues. The germline V gene has CDR1 SQVTM and CDR2 ANQGSEA. Trimming took 7 bases from V and 1 from J; bases not matched to a gene: 4. The CDR3 coding sequence is TGCAGCGGCCGGGACAGGGCGAACACTGAAGCTTTCTTT. This gives the protein CSGRDRANTEAFF.

The V and J genes are TRBV5-1 and TRBJ2-3; 10 bases match TRBD1. CDR1 and CDR2 (germline): SGHRS, YFSETQ. With V trimmed by 3 bases and J by 1 base, 2 bases remained unmatched. This CDR3 contains 15 residues. CDR3 protein: CASSSGTGGTDTQYF. CDR3 coding DNA: TGCGCCAGCAGCTCCGGGACAGGGGGCACAGATACGCAGTATTTT.

V and J are TRBV6-2 or TRBV6-3 and TRBJ2-6; 10 positions match TRBD1. Trimming at V came to 4 bases and at J to 2 bases, leaving 11 bases not matched to a gene. CDR1 is MNHEY and CDR2 is SVGEGT in the germline V gene. This CDR3 contains 19 residues. Here the CDR3 DNA reads TGTGCCAGCAGTTTCCGACGGGACAGGGGATCTGCTGGGGCCAACGTCCTGACTTTC. Amino acids: CASSFRRDRGSAGANVLTF.

The chain employs TRBV3-1 (or the pseudogene TRBV3-2) and TRBJ1-4; D unclear. The CDR3 runs to 13 residues. The V and J ends lost 4 bases and 7 bases respectively, with 10 bases between them. The germline gives CDR1 LGHDT, CDR2 YNNKEL (reference sequence). The CDR3 DNA reads TGTGCCAGCAGCCCTACGGAGGGTGAAAAACTGTTTTTT. It codes for CASSPTEGEKLFF.

The rearrangement links TRBV28 to TRBJ1-6; D gene unclear. V lost 5 bases, J lost 11 bases, and 10 bases lay in between. The length of the CDR3 is 12 residues. In germline, CDR1 is MDHEN, CDR2 SYDVKM. This CDR3 reads CASSNRGTPLHF. CDR3 nucleotides: TGTGCCAGCAGTAATAGAGGAACACCCCTCCACTTT.

The V gene is TRBV15, the J gene TRBJ2-7; D is possibly TRBD1 (5 bases). V was cut by 3 bases and J by 0 bases, with 15 bases left in between. The CDR3 sequence is 16 residues long. CDR1 and CDR2 from the germline V gene are LNHNV and YYDKDF (reference sequence). CDR3 loop: CATSRKGLGYSYEQYF. The CDR3 DNA reads as TGTGCCACCAGCAGGAAGGGGTTGGGTTACTCCTACGAGCAGTACTTC.

The genes are TRBV10-1 and TRBJ2-5; D may be TRBD1 (7 bases). Germline V lookup: CDR1 WNHNN, CDR2 SYGVQD (reference sequence). The CDR3 extends over 15 amino acids. The V end lost 4 bases, the J end lost 5 bases, and 17 bases lay between the germline ends. The CDR3 here is CASSGVRGVGETQYF. CDR3 nucleotide sequence: TGCGCCAGCAGTGGGGTCAGGGGGGTAGGGGAGACCCAGTACTTC.

The CDR3 reads CASSLDSTARSYEQYF. The CDR3 region has the DNA TGTGCCAGCAGCTTGGATTCGACAGCCCGCTCCTACGAGCAGTACTTC. The V and J genes are TRBV5-6 and TRBJ2-7; D is possibly TRBD1 (5 bases). Looked up from germline, CDR1 is SGHDT and CDR2 is YYEEEE. The CDR3 totals 16 residues. With 0 bases removed from V and 0 bases from J, the gap between germline ends came to 13 bases.

The chain recombines TRBV30 with TRBJ2-2, with TRBD2 matching over 10 bases. The V and J ends lost 0 bases and 7 bases, in that order; junction bases with no gene match: 11. In germline, CDR1 is GTSNPN, CDR2 SVGIG (reference sequence). This CDR3 has 17 amino acids. CDR3 loop: CAWSVRASGSVRGELFF. CDR3 nucleotide sequence: TGTGCCTGGAGTGTACGGGCTAGCGGGAGTGTTCGCGGGGAGCTGTTTTTT. The full variable domain, in which reference TRBV30 and TRBJ2-2 provide the parts outside the CDR3, is SQTIHQWPATLVQPVGSPLSLECTVEGTSNPNLYWYRQAAGRGLQLLFYSVGIGQISSEVPQNLSASRPQDRQFILSSKKLLLSDSGFYLCAWSVRASGSVRGELFFGEGSRLTVL.

The CDR3 DNA follows: TGTGCCAGCAGCTCCGACAGTGGAAACACCATATATTTT. This codes for CASSSDSGNTIYF. V usage is TRBV7-9 and J usage is TRBJ1-3, with D perhaps matching TRBD1 (5 bases). Germline CDR1 SEHNR, CDR2 FQNEAQ (reference sequence). This CDR3 region has 13 residues. The germline V and J ends were trimmed by 4 bases and 3 bases, with 7 bases remaining between them.

This chain joins TRBV5-5 and TRBJ2-7, with D tentatively TRBD1 (5 bases). The CDR3 is made up of 15 amino acids. Trimming removed 0 bases at V and 0 bases at J, with 10 bases between. Germline CDR1 reads SGHKS; CDR2 reads YYEKEE (reference sequence). CDR3 loop: CASSLANRPSYEQYF. CDR3 DNA: TGTGCCAGCAGCTTGGCCAACAGGCCCTCCTACGAGCAGTACTTC.

This clone was recorded once. V usage is TRBV5-1 and J usage is TRBJ2-3; D is possibly TRBD2 (6 bases). This CDR3 comprises 11 residues. Trimming removed 5 bases from V and 6 bases from J, with 7 bases in between. CDR1 is SGHRS, CDR2 YFSETQ, per germline. This CDR3 is CASRREDTQYF. The CDR3 DNA is TGCGCCAGCAGACGGGAGGATACGCAGTATTTT.

The chain's CDR3 is CASSLAGLTETQYF. The DNA for the CDR3 is TGTGCCAGTAGTCTGGCAGGCCTAACGGAGACCCAGTACTTC. The rearrangement uses TRBV19 and TRBJ2-5; no firm D call. The germline V gene has CDR1 LNHDA and CDR2 SQIVND (reference sequence). V was shortened by 5 bases and J by 5 bases, with 15 bases between the two germline ends. The CDR3 covers 14 residues.

This rearrangement joins TRBV18 to TRBJ1-1, with D unclear. CDR1 KGHSH and CDR2 LQKENI come from the germline V gene. Trimming shortened V by 0 bases and J by 3 bases, and 8 bases separated the two germline ends. The CDR3 is 14 residues long. CDR3 sequence reads: CASSPPSQHTEAFF. DNA of the CDR3: TGTGCCAGCTCACCACCTAGCCAACACACTGAAGCTTTCTTT. Based on the CDR3 plus reference TRBV18 and TRBJ1-1, the full variable domain is NAGVMQNPRHLVRRRGQEARLRCSPMKGHSHVYWYRQLPEEGLKFMVYLQKENIIDESGMPKERFSAEFPKEGPSILRIQQVVRGDSAAYFCASSPPSQHTEAFFGQGTRLTVV.

The chain recombines TRBV9 with TRBJ2-3, with D possibly being TRBD1 (6 bases). Germline V gives CDR1 SGDLS, CDR2 YYNGEE. This CDR3 contains 16 residues. The germline V and J ends were trimmed by 4 bases and 2 bases, with 17 bases remaining between them. CDR3 coding DNA: TGTGCCAGCAGCCCTCGCCTGACAGGTACCACAGATACGCAGTATTTT. Its protein is CASSPRLTGTTDTQYF.

The chain uses TRBV5-1 and TRBJ2-3; the match to TRBD2 covers 12 bases. CDR1 and CDR2 (germline): SGHRS, YFSETQ. There are 16 residues in the CDR3. The V and J ends lost 3 bases and 0 bases, in that order; junction bases with no gene match: 2. CDR3 sequence reads: CASSSGLAGSTDTQYF. The CDR3 DNA is TGCGCCAGCAGCTCCGGACTAGCGGGAAGCACAGATACGCAGTATTTT. The whole variable domain, filled in from reference TRBV5-1 and TRBJ2-3, reads KAGVTQTPRYLIKTRGQQVTLSCSPISGHRSVSWYQQTPGQGLQFLFEYFSETQRNKGNFPGRFSGRQFSNSRSEMNVSTLELGDSALYLCASSSGLAGSTDTQYFGPGTRLTVL.

The CDR3 region is CASRDTSYNSPLHF. CDR3 bases: TGTGCCAGCCGGGACACCTCCTATAATTCACCCCTCCACTTT. The chain has TRBV6-4 and TRBJ1-6, with D maybe TRBD1 (6 bases). The germline CDR1 and CDR2 sequences are MRHNA and SNTAGT. The ends were cut back, 8 bases at V and 0 bases at J, with 8 bases in the middle. The CDR3 loop spans 14 amino acids.